These 25 T cell receptor beta chains share one sample of origin, sequenced in a study of Graves' ophthalmopathy and Graves' hyperthyroidism. TCR beta CDR3 regions were amplified from RNA transcripts. In the first round, RT-PCR was carried out with HTBI primers, and a multiplex PCR formed the second round. Each CDR3 protein is one row after TCRdb ran MiXCR on the multiplex PCR reads. Of fewer than 350,000 distinct CDR3 sequences in the sample, roughly 15% were seen once. Input material: peripheral blood. Receptor source: an adult man with Graves' ophthalmopathy.

V gene TRBV28 combines with J gene TRBJ2-7; weak D call: TRBD2 (6 bases). The DNA end is a closer match to TRBJ2-5, so the J assignment may be wrong. Germline-derived CDR1 and CDR2 are MDHEN and SYDVKM. The CDR3 covers 13 residues. The DNA for the CDR3 is TGTGCCAGCAGTTTCGGAGGGGCTGAGACCCAGTACTTC. Its translation: CASSFGGAETQYF.

With regard to this clonotype: Relative to the germline gene, one junction end is altered; a read error may explain this. The chain joins TRBV20-1 to TRBJ1-5, with 7 bases fitting TRBD1. Germline values: CDR1 DFQATT, CDR2 SNEGSKA (reference sequence). The CDR3 contains 15 residues. CDR3 DNA sequence: TGCAGTGCTGTTACAGGGGACGCTTCCCATCAGCCCCAGCTTTTT. Translation: CSAVTGDASHQPQLF.

Ten or more counts support this clonotype. The chain couples TRBV6-2 or TRBV6-3 to TRBJ1-1; D not resolved. The CDR3 spans 19 residues. CDR1 and CDR2 from the germline V gene are MNHEY and SVGEGT. Trimming took 5 bases from V and 1 from J, leaving 26 bases between them. CDR3 nucleotide sequence: TGTGCCAGCAGTCCCGTTGAACAGCTTCCTGACCCAGAGAACACTGAAGCTTTCTTT. It is translated as CASSPVEQLPDPENTEAFF.

This clonotype was recorded many times. The chain links TRBV12-3 or TRBV12-4 to TRBJ2-2; a weak D match, TRBD2 (6 bases). Trimming left V 4 bases short and J 5 bases short, with 20 bases between. The CDR3 runs 17 residues. The chain's CDR3 is CASSSNSGRPGTGELFF. CDR3 DNA: TGTGCCAGCAGTTCTAATAGCGGACGCCCCGGAACCGGGGAGCTGTTTTTT.

This clonotype was seen more than once but under ten times. At one end, the junction sequence differs from germline, possibly due to a read error. The chain has TRBV28 and TRBJ1-6; 7 positions match TRBD1. The germline V gene encodes CDR1 MDHEN and CDR2 SYDVKM. This CDR3 is built from 11 residues. The CDR3 DNA is TGTGCCAGCAGTTTCCGGGACAGCCAAGTTTTT. Amino acids: CASSFRDSQVF.

This clonotype was seen many times. This rearrangement joins TRBV12-3 or TRBV12-4 to TRBJ1-2; D unclear. This CDR3 contains 15 residues. Trimming removed 6 bases from V and 3 bases from J, with 17 bases in between. The CDR3 protein is CASRRTGIGDYGYTF. The CDR3 region has the DNA TGTGCCAGCAGGAGGACCGGAATCGGTGACTATGGCTACACCTTC.

This clonotype came up a few times. The chain employs TRBV27 and TRBJ2-5; D unclear. The CDR3 totals 14 residues. The V end lost 5 bases, the J end lost 0 bases, and 10 bases lay between the germline ends. Looked up from germline, CDR1 is MNHEY and CDR2 is SMNVEV (reference sequence). This chain's CDR3 is CASSQGSYQETQYF. The CDR3 DNA sequence: TGTGCCAGCAGTCAAGGATCTTACCAAGAGACCCAGTACTTC.

This clonotype was seen ten or more times. V is TRBV6-5 and J is TRBJ2-7; D not resolved. The germline V and J ends were trimmed by 0 bases and 7 bases, with 10 bases remaining between them. CDR3 length: 13 residues. Germline V gene lookup returns CDR1 MNHEY and CDR2 SVGAGI. CDR3 amino acids: CASSYSRAREQYF. The CDR3 DNA reads TGTGCCAGCAGTTACTCCCGGGCACGGGAGCAGTACTTC.

This clonotype turned up a few times. The chain recombines TRBV14 with TRBJ2-7, with 7 positions matching TRBD2. The CDR3 runs to 16 residues. Germline trimming cut 1 base from V and 4 bases from J; bases unmatched to any gene: 10. The germline V gene has CDR1 SGHDN and CDR2 FVKESK. The CDR3 sequence: CASSQGLAWGEYEQYF. The CDR3 DNA is TGTGCCAGCAGCCAAGGACTAGCATGGGGGGAATACGAGCAGTACTTC.

This clonotype was counted at least ten times. The CDR3 DNA sequence: TGTGCCAGCAGTTTCTTTGGGGGTACCAATCAGCCCCAGCATTTT. Residues: CASSFFGGTNQPQHF. The V and J genes are TRBV27 and TRBJ1-5; D possibly corresponds to TRBD1 (5 bases). The CDR3 consists of 15 residues. Germline values: CDR1 MNHEY, CDR2 SMNVEV (reference sequence). Trimming shortened V by 3 bases and J by 3 bases, and 12 bases separated the two germline ends.

This clonotype was counted between two and nine times. The chain combines TRBV6-1 with TRBJ1-1; D is ambiguous. Germline V gives CDR1 MNHNS, CDR2 SASEGT. Trimming left V 9 bases short and J 6 bases short, with 17 bases between. There are 13 residues in the CDR3. The CDR3 spells CASMNLGIAEAFF. DNA for the CDR3: TGTGCCAGTATGAATTTAGGGATCGCTGAAGCTTTCTTT.

This clonotype was detected only a few times. CDR3 sequence: CSVESGSVYEQYF. In nucleotides, the CDR3 is TGCAGCGTTGAAAGCGGGAGTGTCTACGAGCAGTACTTC. The V gene is TRBV29-1, the J gene TRBJ2-7, with 8 nucleotides matching TRBD2. Germline assignment: CDR1 SQVTM and CDR2 ANQGSEA. J gave up 3 bases and V 2 bases, and 3 bases lay outside the gene matches. The CDR3 is made up of 13 amino acids.

This clonotype was seen ten or more times. The chain carries TRBV6-5 and TRBJ1-5; D is unresolved. V lost 7 bases, J lost 2 bases, and 15 bases lay in between. This CDR3 is built from 15 residues. In germline, CDR1 is MNHEY, CDR2 SVGAGI. CDR3 loop: CASKMERAGNQPQHF. The CDR3, as DNA: TGTGCCAGCAAGATGGAAAGGGCGGGCAATCAGCCCCAGCATTTT.

This clonotype was seen only a few times. The chain couples TRBV12-3 or TRBV12-4 to TRBJ1-2, with a possible D match to TRBD1 (5 bases). V was shortened by 8 bases and J by 8 bases, with 18 bases between the two germline ends. There are 13 residues in the CDR3. For the CDR3, the DNA is TGTGCCAGCTCCCCCTTTGACCGGGGGGGCTACACCTTC. Its translation is CASSPFDRGGYTF.

Many counts were recorded for this clonotype. This rearrangement joins TRBV5-1 to TRBJ1-1, with D possibly TRBD1 on 5 matching bases. This CDR3 has 18 amino acids. Germline V gene lookup returns CDR1 SGHRS and CDR2 YFSETQ. Between the trimmed V and J ends, which lost 4 bases and 2 bases, there was a span of 24 bases. CDR3 loop: CASSLIPGPRLTNTEAFF. DNA of the CDR3: TGCGCCAGCAGCCTTATCCCGGGACCGAGGCTCACAAACACTGAAGCTTTCTTT.

In this sample, this clonotype turned up many times. The V call is TRBV4-1, the J call TRBJ1-5; 7 bases match TRBD1. This CDR3 is built from 18 residues. In germline, CDR1 is MGHRA, CDR2 YSYEKL. Trimming took 4 bases from V and 0 from J; bases not matched to a gene: 12. DNA of the CDR3: TGCGCCAGCAGCCCTAGGGCCACAGGGGTCGATAGCAATCAGCCCCAGCATTTT. As protein: CASSPRATGVDSNQPQHF.

This clonotype was detected many times. The chain combines TRBV12-3 or TRBV12-4 with TRBJ2-5; 10 bases map to TRBD1. This CDR3 has 14 residues. The V segment lost 6 bases and the J segment 5 bases; nucleotides outside the gene matches: 6. The CDR3 sequence is CASSETGGRETQYF. The CDR3 DNA reads as TGTGCCAGCAGCGAGACAGGGGGCCGGGAGACCCAGTACTTC.

Note on this clonotype: A much larger clone differs by one base, so this may be a read error. The gene calls are TRBV7-2 and TRBJ1-2; D gene unclear. The CDR3 is made up of 14 amino acids. V shed 4 bases and J shed 5 bases, with 14 bases lying between them. Germline loops: CDR1 SGHTA, CDR2 FQGNSA. The chain's CDR3 is CASSSYNSPYGYTF. CDR3 in DNA: TGTGCCAGCAGCTCCTATAATAGCCCTTATGGCTACACCTTC.

Ten or more counts support this clonotype. The chain has TRBV3-1 and TRBJ2-5; the D is unclear. The length of the CDR3 is 13 residues. Trimming removed 1 base at V and 4 bases at J, with 7 bases between. The V gene's germline CDR1 is LGHDT and CDR2 YNNKEL (reference sequence). As DNA, the CDR3 is TGTGCCAGCAGCCAAGTGTCCGTAGAGACCCAGTACTTC. It codes for CASSQVSVETQYF.

This clonotype was observed many times. The chain joins TRBV27 to TRBJ2-5; D is possibly TRBD2 (5 bases). Trimming took 6 bases from V and 6 from J, leaving 17 bases between them. CDR1 and CDR2 from the germline V gene are MNHEY and SMNVEV (reference sequence). The CDR3 length is 14 residues. CDR3 region: CASSLNLWEKTQYF. As DNA, the CDR3 is TGTGCCAGCAGCTTAAATCTTTGGGAGAAGACCCAGTACTTC.

This clonotype was picked up many times. The CDR3 reads CASSLARLPNTGELFF. CDR3 nucleotide sequence: TGTGCCAGCAGTTTAGCACGACTACCGAACACCGGGGAGCTGTTTTTT. The chain combines TRBV12-3 or TRBV12-4 with TRBJ2-2; D might be TRBD2 (5 bases). CDR3 length: 16 residues. Trimming shortened V by 0 bases and J by 0 bases, and 8 bases separated the two germline ends.

This clonotype was counted many times. The gene calls are TRBV29-1 and TRBJ2-5; the match to TRBD2 covers 13 bases. The CDR3 is 17 residues long. The V gene end was trimmed by 0 bases and the J gene end by 2 bases; junction bases not matched to a gene: 6. Germline assignment: CDR1 SQVTM and CDR2 ANQGSEA. The CDR3 reads CSVEDGGLAGQQETQYF. CDR3 nucleotides: TGCAGCGTTGAAGATGGGGGACTAGCGGGACAACAAGAGACCCAGTACTTC.

Ten or more counts support this clonotype. The chain links TRBV18 to TRBJ2-5; 10 positions match TRBD2. Per the germline V gene, CDR1 is KGHSH and CDR2 is LQKENI. There are 15 residues in the CDR3. V trimming: 3 bases; J trimming: 6 bases; junction bases outside the gene matches: 7. This CDR3 reads CASSPLAGEVKTQYF. Written as DNA, the CDR3 is TGTGCCAGCTCACCGCTAGCGGGAGAGGTGAAGACCCAGTACTTC.

In its sample, this clonotype was seen many times. The chain is built from TRBV5-1 and TRBJ2-3; D not resolved. This CDR3 is 13 amino acids long. Trimming left V 0 bases short and J 4 bases short, with 6 bases between. CDR1 SGHRS and CDR2 YFSETQ come from the germline V gene. CDR3 in amino acids: CASSLGSPDTQYF. As DNA, the CDR3 is TGCGCCAGCAGCTTGGGCTCCCCAGATACGCAGTATTTT.

This clonotype has ten or more counts. The genes are TRBV4-1 and TRBJ2-7, with a tentative D call TRBD2 (6 bases). This CDR3 comprises 15 residues. Germline CDR1 is MGHRA and CDR2 is YSYEKL. V lost 5 bases and J 2 bases, leaving 16 bases between the germline ends. The CDR3 sequence: CASSSPGTSAYEQYF. The CDR3 DNA is TGCGCCAGCAGCTCGCCCGGGACTTCAGCCTACGAGCAGTACTTC.